One and the same sample provided the 10 T cell receptor beta chains below, sequenced in a study of T cells after yellow fever vaccination. TCRdb redid the calling of the 5' RACE reads with MiXCR, one entry per CDR3 protein. This sample carries roughly 330,000 distinct CDR3 sequences, approximately 7% of them seen once, and the ten largest clones take 15% to 20%. Specimen: PBMCs, collected approximately 40 days after the first yellow fever vaccination. The receptors shown here come from a man aged 18-30 years who received the YFV17D yellow fever vaccine.

This clonotype was detected only a few times. The chain's CDR3 is CASRQDYEQYV. DNA for the CDR3: TGTGCCAGCCGACAGGACTACGAGCAGTACGTC. The rearrangement uses TRBV6-2 or TRBV6-3 and TRBJ2-7; a weak D match, TRBD1 (6 bases). The V gene lost 8 bases and the J gene lost 3 bases, with 8 bases spanning the gap. CDR1 is MNHEY, CDR2 SVGEGT, per germline. CDR3 length: 11 residues.

The V gene is TRBV5-1, the J gene TRBJ1-5; D might be TRBD1 (5 bases). Germline V lookup: CDR1 SGHRS, CDR2 YFSETQ. Trimming cost V 0 bases and J 4 bases, with 11 bases left between them. The CDR3 runs to 15 residues. The DNA of the CDR3 is TGCGCCAGCAGCTTGGGGGGGACGGAAAATCAGCCCCAGCATTTT. This gives the protein CASSLGGTENQPQHF.

This clonotype appeared many times. This chain joins TRBV5-1 and TRBJ2-1; unclear D gene. Trimming took 0 bases from V and 2 from J, leaving 6 bases between them. The V gene's germline CDR1 is SGHRS and CDR2 YFSETQ. This CDR3 has 14 amino acids. CDR3: CASSLGQAYNEQFF. The CDR3 DNA is TGCGCCAGCAGCTTGGGCCAGGCCTACAATGAGCAGTTCTTC.

At least ten counts were recorded for this clonotype. This sequence joins TRBV11-2 and TRBJ2-3, with D unresolved. The V end was cut by 4 bases, the J end by 6 bases, with 11 bases between. The germline CDR1 and CDR2 sequences are SGHAT and FQNNGV. This CDR3 has 13 residues. DNA for the CDR3: TGTGCCAGCAGCTCGGACCCAGCCGATACGCAGTATTTT. Its translation is CASSSDPADTQYF.

This clonotype was seen at least ten times. V and J are TRBV7-6 and TRBJ2-3; a weak D match, TRBD1 (5 bases). The length of the CDR3 is 16 residues. Trimming stripped 5 bases from V and 4 bases from J, with 19 bases between. Per the germline V gene, CDR1 is SGHVS and CDR2 is FNYEAQ. This CDR3 reads CASSLGASTLADTQYF. Here the CDR3 DNA reads TGTGCCAGCAGCCTTGGGGCGTCAACGCTCGCAGATACGCAGTATTTT.

In its sample, this clonotype was seen many times. V is TRBV7-2 and J is TRBJ1-5; D ambiguous. Germline CDR1 SGHTA, CDR2 FQGNSA. CDR3 length: 14 amino acids. Trimming removed 5 bases at V and 0 bases at J, with 8 bases between. The CDR3 nucleotides are TGTGCCAGCAGCCGAGAACATAGCAATCAGCCCCAGCATTTT. Translating gives CASSREHSNQPQHF.

Only a few counts were recorded for this clonotype. The V call is TRBV20-1, the J call TRBJ2-1; no clear D gene. Trimming shortened V by 5 bases and J by 7 bases, and 12 bases separated the two germline ends. The germline V gene encodes CDR1 DFQATT and CDR2 SNEGSKA (reference sequence). The CDR3 contains 12 residues. CDR3 loop: CSAPFWANEQFF. CDR3 coding DNA: TGCAGTGCTCCCTTTTGGGCTAATGAGCAGTTCTTC.

This clonotype was observed at least ten times. The chain employs TRBV10-3 and TRBJ1-4; D is ambiguous. Trimming took 5 bases from V and 3 from J, leaving 10 bases between them. This CDR3 has 14 residues. Looked up from germline, CDR1 is ENHRY and CDR2 is SYGVKD. The CDR3 region is CAISRAASNEKLFF. Written as DNA, the CDR3 is TGTGCCATCAGTCGGGCAGCTTCTAATGAAAAACTGTTTTTT.

This clonotype has ten or more counts. The chain joins TRBV28 to TRBJ1-5; D is possibly TRBD1 (5 bases). V was clipped by 6 bases and J by 10 bases, with 13 bases between them. Germline loops: CDR1 MDHEN, CDR2 SYDVKM. The CDR3 is 12 residues long. CDR3 protein: CASSPRRGPQHF. The CDR3 DNA sequence: TGTGCCAGCAGCCCTAGGAGGGGACCCCAGCATTTT.

This clonotype qualifies as medium-sized. The CDR3 protein is CASRTYSGGARETQYF. The CDR3 nucleotides read TGTGCCAGCAGGACCTATAGCGGGGGGGCCCGGGAGACCCAGTACTTC. This chain links TRBV27 with TRBJ2-5, with 11 nucleotides matching TRBD2. V was pared by 6 bases and J by 5 bases, with 11 bases of the junction left unmatched. Germline V gene data show CDR1 as MNHEY and CDR2 as SMNVEV (reference sequence). The CDR3 consists of 16 residues.